This entry concerns a single T cell receptor (beta chain). Its antigen target is currently unknown. No much larger clone is present one base from it, and per-base qualities are unavailable. The entry originates in a study of blood T cell repertoires in COVID-19 (dated by TCRdb to the early 2020s). Background for the entire study: Samples from collaborators originated in the United States, Italy and Spain and spanned both the acute and convalescent phases of COVID-19. The repertoires were made available in a free public database intended to serve as a resource for research on the immune response to SARS-CoV-2. HLA class I and class II types, where available, came from metadata supplied by the sample provider rather than from assay-based typing. The prospective study material was composed of cDNA or gDNA derived from T cells, B-cell-depleted T cells, or PBMCs. Samples were obtained from the ongoing ImmuneRACE study (first 160 participants) and from over 1,000 subjects provided by 6 global collaborators. The dataset comprised deeply sampled blood TCRbeta repertoires from subjects exposed to, actively infected with, or recovered from COVID-19. The sample metadata nearly always contained a de-identified subject ID, COVID-19 status, age in years and sex.

Collaborating institutions collected whole blood in K2EDTA tubes following their own protocols. For TCRbeta analysis, collaborators shipped samples as frozen whole blood, isolated PBMCs, or DNA extracted from either of those sample types. The investigation overall reported the following: The amount of clinical and demographic metadata varied by source and participant and was provided uncurated.

The immunoSEQ Assay, a bias-controlled multiplex PCR, was used to amplify TCRbeta CDR3 regions from genomic DNA. In the original analysis: Nucleated cell counts per sample were estimated from amplification of reference gene primers within the assay. To quantify the absolute abundance of each unique TCRbeta CDR3 rearrangement, sequence reads were collapsed and filtered. For each sample, productive Simpson clonality was calculated as the square root of Simpson's diversity index over productive rearrangements. Imported from immuneACCESS, the table was reduced by TCRdb to in-frame sequences with V and J called. These copies leave out some clones; in studies compared against another copy, an unresolved V gene accounts for under half, and the cause of the remainder is not known. V, J and clone size reflect that table, while D and trimming were determined from the DNA. Across this sample there are some 140,000 clones, with around 79% seen only once. The ten largest make up approximately 3.6% of the sample.

CDR1 and CDR2, per the germline V gene (reference sequence), are GTSNPN and SVGIG. For this chain, trimming is 1 base at the V end and 5 bases at the J end, and the number of junction bases without a gene match is 15. The CDR3 holds 18 amino acids from the cysteine to the phenylalanine. Just the 54-base CDR3 DNA is kept, in frame starting at base 1. The sequence links TRBV30 to TRBJ2-1, with TRBD2 identical over 9 junction bases. The receptor was isolated from a man in his fifties or sixties with acute or convalescent COVID-19. The specimen sequenced was peripheral blood. The CDR3 protein is CAWSGEGLARGMDNEQFF. The nucleotide sequence reads TGTGCCTGGAGTGGGGAAGGACTAGCGAGGGGGATGGACAATGAGCAGTTCTTC.